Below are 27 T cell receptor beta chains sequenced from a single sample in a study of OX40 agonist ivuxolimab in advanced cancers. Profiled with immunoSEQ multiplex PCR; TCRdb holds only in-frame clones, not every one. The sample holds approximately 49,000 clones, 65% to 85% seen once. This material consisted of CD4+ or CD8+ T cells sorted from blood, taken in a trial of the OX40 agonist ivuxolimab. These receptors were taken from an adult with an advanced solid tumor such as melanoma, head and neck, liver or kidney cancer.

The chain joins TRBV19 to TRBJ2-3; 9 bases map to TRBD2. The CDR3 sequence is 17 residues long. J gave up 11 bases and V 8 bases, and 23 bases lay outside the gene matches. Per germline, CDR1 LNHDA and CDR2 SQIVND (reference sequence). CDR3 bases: TGTGCCAGTTCCCCGGTTAGCGGGGGCCAGTTTGGGATAGTGCAGTATTTT. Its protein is CASSPVSGGQFGIVQYF. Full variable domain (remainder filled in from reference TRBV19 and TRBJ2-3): DGGITQSPKYLFRKEGQNVTLSCEQNLNHDAMYWYRQDPGQGLRLIYYSQIVNDFQKGDIAEGYSVSREKKESFPLTVTSAQKNPTAFYLCASSPVSGGQFGIVQYFGPGTRLTVL.

The CDR3 DNA reads TGCGCCAGCAGCTTCATACAGGGGGCGAACTATGGCTACACCTTC. It specifies CASSFIQGANYGYTF. The chain uses TRBV5-1 and TRBJ1-2, with 9 bases that match TRBD1. V was pared by 2 bases and J by 2 bases, with 4 bases of the junction left unmatched. Looked up from germline, CDR1 is SGHRS and CDR2 is YFSETQ. The CDR3 covers 15 residues. Full variable domain (missing parts from reference TRBV5-1 and TRBJ1-2): KAGVTQTPRYLIKTRGQQVTLSCSPISGHRSVSWYQQTPGQGLQFLFEYFSETQRNKGNFPGRFSGRQFSNSRSEMNVSTLELGDSALYLCASSFIQGANYGYTFGSGTRLTVV.

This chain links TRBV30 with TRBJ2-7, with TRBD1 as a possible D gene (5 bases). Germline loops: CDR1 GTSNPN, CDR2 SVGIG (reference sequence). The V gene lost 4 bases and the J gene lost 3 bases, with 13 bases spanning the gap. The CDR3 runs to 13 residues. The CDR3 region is CAWTQGHRYEQYF. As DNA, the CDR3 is TGTGCCTGGACTCAAGGACATCGCTACGAGCAGTACTTC.

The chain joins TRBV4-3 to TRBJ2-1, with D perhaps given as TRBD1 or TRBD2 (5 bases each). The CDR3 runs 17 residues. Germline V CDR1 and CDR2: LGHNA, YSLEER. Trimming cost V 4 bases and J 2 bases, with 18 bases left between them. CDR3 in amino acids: CASSLEGRVAAYNEQFF. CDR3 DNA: TGCGCCAGCAGCCTCGAGGGGAGAGTGGCGGCCTACAATGAGCAGTTCTTC.

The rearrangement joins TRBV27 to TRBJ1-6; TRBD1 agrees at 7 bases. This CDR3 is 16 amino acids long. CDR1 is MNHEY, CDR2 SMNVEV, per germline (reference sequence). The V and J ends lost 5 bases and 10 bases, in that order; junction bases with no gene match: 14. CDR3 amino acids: CASSDPGGAAKSPLHF. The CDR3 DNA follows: TGTGCCAGCAGTGACCCAGGGGGGGCTGCGAAGTCACCCCTCCACTTT.

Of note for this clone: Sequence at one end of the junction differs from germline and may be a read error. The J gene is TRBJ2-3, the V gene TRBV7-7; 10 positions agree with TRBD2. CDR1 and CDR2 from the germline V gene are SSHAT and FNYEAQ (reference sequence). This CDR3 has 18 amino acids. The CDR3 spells CASSPLSLAGGRTDTQYF. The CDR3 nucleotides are TGTGCTAGCAGCCCCCTGTCCTTAGCGGGGGGACGCACAGATACGCAGTATTTT.

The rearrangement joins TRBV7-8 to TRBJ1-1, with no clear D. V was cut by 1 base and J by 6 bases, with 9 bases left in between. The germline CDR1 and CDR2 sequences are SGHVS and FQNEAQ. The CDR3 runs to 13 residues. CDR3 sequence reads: CASSLGGIAEAFF. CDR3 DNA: TGTGCCAGCAGCTTAGGAGGGATCGCTGAAGCTTTCTTT.

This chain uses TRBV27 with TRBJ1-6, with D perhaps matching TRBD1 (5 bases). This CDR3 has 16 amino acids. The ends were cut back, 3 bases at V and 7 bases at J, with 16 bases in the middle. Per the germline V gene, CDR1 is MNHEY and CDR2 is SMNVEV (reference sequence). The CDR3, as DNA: TGTGCCAGCAGTTTCTGGGACGGTCTTGGGAATTCACCCCTCCACTTT. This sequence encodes CASSFWDGLGNSPLHF.

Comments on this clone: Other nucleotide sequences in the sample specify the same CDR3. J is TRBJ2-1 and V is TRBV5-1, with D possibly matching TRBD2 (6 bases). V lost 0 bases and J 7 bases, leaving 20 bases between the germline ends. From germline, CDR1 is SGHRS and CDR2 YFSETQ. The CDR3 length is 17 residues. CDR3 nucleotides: TGCGCCAGCAGCTTGGTTACCGGGGATGCCGGAGGGAATGAGCAGTTCTTC. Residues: CASSLVTGDAGGNEQFF. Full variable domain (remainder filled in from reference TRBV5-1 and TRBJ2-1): KAGVTQTPRYLIKTRGQQVTLSCSPISGHRSVSWYQQTPGQGLQFLFEYFSETQRNKGNFPGRFSGRQFSNSRSEMNVSTLELGDSALYLCASSLVTGDAGGNEQFFGPGTRLTVL.

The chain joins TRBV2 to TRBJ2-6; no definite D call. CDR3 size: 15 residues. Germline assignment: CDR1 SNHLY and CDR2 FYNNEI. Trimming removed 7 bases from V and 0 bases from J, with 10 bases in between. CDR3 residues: CASNPGISGANVLTF. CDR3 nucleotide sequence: TGTGCCAGCAACCCCGGTATCTCTGGGGCCAACGTCCTGACTTTC.

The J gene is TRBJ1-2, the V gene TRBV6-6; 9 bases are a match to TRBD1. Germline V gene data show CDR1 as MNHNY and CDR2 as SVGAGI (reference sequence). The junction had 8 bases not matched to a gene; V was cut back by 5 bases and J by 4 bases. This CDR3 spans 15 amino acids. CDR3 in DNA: TGTGCCAGCAGTCCAGGGACAGGGTCTGGCTATGGCTACACCTTC. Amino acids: CASSPGTGSGYGYTF.

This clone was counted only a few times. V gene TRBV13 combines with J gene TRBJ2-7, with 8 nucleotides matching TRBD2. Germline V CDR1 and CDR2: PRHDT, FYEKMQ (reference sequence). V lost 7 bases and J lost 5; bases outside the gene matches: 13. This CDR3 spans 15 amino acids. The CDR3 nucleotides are TGTGCCAGCACTGTTTCCGGACTAGCCATCCACGAGCAGTACTTC. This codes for CASTVSGLAIHEQYF.

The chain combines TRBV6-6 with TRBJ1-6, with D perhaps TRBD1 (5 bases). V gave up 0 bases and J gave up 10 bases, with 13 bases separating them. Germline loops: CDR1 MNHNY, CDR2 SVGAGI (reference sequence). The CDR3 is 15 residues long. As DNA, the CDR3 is TGTGCCAGCAGTTACTCACAGGCAGGAAACTCACCCCTCCACTTT. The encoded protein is CASSYSQAGNSPLHF.

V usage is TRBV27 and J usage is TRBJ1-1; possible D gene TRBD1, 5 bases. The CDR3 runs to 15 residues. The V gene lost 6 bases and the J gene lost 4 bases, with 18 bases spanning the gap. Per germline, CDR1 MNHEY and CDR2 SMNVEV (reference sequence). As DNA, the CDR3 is TGTGCCAGCAGCCGATTCCAGGGTGGGGGCACTGAAGCTTTCTTT. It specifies CASSRFQGGGTEAFF.

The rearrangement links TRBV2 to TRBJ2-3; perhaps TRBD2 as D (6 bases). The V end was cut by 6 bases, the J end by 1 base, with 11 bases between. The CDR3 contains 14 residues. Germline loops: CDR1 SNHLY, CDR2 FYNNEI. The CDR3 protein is CASRPGTGTDTQYF. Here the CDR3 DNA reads TGTGCCAGCAGGCCCGGGACTGGCACAGATACGCAGTATTTT.

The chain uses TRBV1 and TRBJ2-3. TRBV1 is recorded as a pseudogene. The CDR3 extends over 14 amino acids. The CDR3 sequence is CTSSPQTPTDTQYF. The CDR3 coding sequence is TGCACCAGCAGCCCTCAGACCCCGACAGATACGCAGTATTTT.

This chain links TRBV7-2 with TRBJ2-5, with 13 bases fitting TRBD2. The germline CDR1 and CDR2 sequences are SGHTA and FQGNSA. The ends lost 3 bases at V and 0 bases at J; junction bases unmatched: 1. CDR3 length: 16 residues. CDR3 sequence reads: CASSFGLAGDQETQYF. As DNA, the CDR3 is TGTGCCAGCAGCTTTGGACTAGCGGGGGACCAAGAGACCCAGTACTTC.

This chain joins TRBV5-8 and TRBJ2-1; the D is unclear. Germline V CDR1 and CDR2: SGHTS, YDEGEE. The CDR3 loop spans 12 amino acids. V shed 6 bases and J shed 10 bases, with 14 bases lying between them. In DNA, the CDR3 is TGTGCCAGCAACTCCCGGCTCGGGGAGCAGTTCTTC. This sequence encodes CASNSRLGEQFF.

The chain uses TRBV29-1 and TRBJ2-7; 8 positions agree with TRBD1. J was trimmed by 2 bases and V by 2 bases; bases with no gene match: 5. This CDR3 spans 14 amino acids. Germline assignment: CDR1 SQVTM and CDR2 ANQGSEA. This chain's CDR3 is CSVERQGTPYEQYF. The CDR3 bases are TGCAGCGTTGAAAGACAGGGGACACCCTACGAGCAGTACTTC.

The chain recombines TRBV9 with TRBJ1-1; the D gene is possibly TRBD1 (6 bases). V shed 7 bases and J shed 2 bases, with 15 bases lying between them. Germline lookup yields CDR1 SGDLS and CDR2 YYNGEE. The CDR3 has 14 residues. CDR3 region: CASGETGVNTEAFF. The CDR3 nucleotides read TGTGCCAGCGGGGAGACAGGCGTAAACACTGAAGCTTTCTTT.

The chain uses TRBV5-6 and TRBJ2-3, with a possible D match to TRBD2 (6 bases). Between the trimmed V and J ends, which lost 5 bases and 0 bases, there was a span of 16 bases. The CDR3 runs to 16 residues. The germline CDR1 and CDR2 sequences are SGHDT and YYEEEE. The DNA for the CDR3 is TGTGCCAGCAGGGGGGGAACAGGATCTAGCACAGATACGCAGTATTTT. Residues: CASRGGTGSSTDTQYF.

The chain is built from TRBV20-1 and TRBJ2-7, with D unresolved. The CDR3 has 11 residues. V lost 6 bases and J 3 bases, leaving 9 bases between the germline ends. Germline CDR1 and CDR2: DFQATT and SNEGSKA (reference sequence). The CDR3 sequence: CSATQVYEQYF. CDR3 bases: TGCAGTGCAACCCAGGTCTACGAGCAGTACTTC.

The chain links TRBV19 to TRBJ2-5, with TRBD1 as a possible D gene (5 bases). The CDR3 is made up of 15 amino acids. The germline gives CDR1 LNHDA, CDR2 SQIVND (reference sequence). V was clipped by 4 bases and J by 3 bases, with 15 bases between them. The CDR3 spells CASSTSDNTKETQYF. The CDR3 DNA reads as TGTGCCAGTAGTACGTCGGACAACACAAAAGAGACCCAGTACTTC.

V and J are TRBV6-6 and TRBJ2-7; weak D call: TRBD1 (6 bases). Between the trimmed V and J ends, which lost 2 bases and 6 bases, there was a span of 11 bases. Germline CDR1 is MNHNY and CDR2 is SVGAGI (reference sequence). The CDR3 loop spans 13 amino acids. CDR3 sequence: CASSYRGTPEQYF. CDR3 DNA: TGTGCCAGCAGTTACAGGGGGACCCCCGAGCAGTACTTC.

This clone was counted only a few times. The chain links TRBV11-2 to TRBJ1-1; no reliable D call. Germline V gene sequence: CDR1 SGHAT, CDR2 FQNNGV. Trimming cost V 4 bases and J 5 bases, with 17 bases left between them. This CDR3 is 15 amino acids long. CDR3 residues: CASSSGRTRWTEAFF. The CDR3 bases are TGTGCCAGCAGCTCCGGACGTACTAGATGGACTGAAGCTTTCTTT. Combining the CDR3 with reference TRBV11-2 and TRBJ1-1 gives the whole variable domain EAGVAQSPRYKIIEKRQSVAFWCNPISGHATLYWYQQILGQGPKLLIQFQNNGVVDDSQLPKDRFSAERLKGVDSTLKIQPAKLEDSAVYLCASSSGRTRWTEAFFGQGTRLTVV.

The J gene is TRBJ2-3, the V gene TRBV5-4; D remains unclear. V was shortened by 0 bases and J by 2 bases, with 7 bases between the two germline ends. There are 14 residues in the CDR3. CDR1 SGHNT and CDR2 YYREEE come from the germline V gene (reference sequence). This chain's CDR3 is CASSLVQHTDTQYF. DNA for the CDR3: TGTGCCAGCAGCTTGGTTCAGCACACAGATACGCAGTATTTT.

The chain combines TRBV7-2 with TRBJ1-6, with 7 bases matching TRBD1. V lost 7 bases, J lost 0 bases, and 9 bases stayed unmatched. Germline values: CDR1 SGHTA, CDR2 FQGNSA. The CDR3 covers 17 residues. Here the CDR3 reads CASNQGQLSSYNSPLHF. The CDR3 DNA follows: TGTGCCAGCAACCAGGGACAGCTGAGCTCCTATAATTCACCCCTCCACTTT.